The following is a TCR beta chain sequence with its context. Its target antigen remains unknown. No base qualities exist here, and no much larger clone lies one base off it. These data belong to a study of OX40 agonist ivuxolimab in advanced cancers. Background on the whole study: The costimulatory receptor OX40 (CD134) was targeted by ivuxolimab, a fully human IgG2 agonistic monoclonal antibody. Intravenous ivuxolimab was administered to patients every 2 weeks at six dose levels: 0.01, 0.1, 0.3, 1.5, 3 and 10 mg/kg. Among the roughly 52 dose-escalation patients, some 19 had hepatocellular carcinoma, approximately 15 melanoma, 9 renal cell carcinoma and 9 head and neck cancer. The dose-escalation cohort was roughly 80% male with a mean age of approximately 60 years, ranging from 23 to 79. Prior anti-PD-1, anti-PD-L1 or anti-CTLA-4 therapy was permitted, and about 40% of dose-escalation patients had received checkpoint inhibitors. Partial responses were achieved by three dose-escalation patients, of whom one had hepatocellular carcinoma and two had cutaneous melanoma. The purpose of peripheral TCRbeta sequencing was to test whether ivuxolimab changed TCR sequence diversity and led to clonal T-cell expansion. The paper reports the monotherapy dose-escalation portion (N of about 52 patients) of the phase I ivuxolimab trial.

Summary of the overall study and its limitations: The antigen specificity of the peripheral T cells that underwent clonal expansion was not determined. Low levels of normalized T-cell clonal expansion were also seen in some nonresponding patients. After ivuxolimab, CD8+ T cells had more expanded clones than CD4+ T cells on average. In the 0.1-3.0 mg/kg groups, partial responders were among the patients with the lowest normalized peripheral clonal expansion, particularly in CD8+ T cells. At doses of 0.1 to 3.0 mg/kg, clonal expansion of both CD4+ and CD8+ blood T cells was observed from baseline to week 6.

To sequence the TCRbeta CDR3 region, genomic DNA was isolated from the sorted cells. The immunoSEQ Assay was used for sequencing of TCRbeta CDR3 regions. TCRdb mirrors the immuneACCESS table, restricted to in-frame sequences. Some clones are absent from its copies; in checked studies, under half trace to an unresolved V gene, and the reason for the others is unknown. The sample yields tens of thousands of clones; 85% to 90% were counted once. The ten largest clonotypes hold 32% of the sample. The germline V gene gives CDR1 as SNHLY and CDR2 as FYNNEI. The CDR3 spans 15 residues, from the cysteine through the phenylalanine. Left in the record is the CDR3 DNA by itself, 45 bases read in frame from the first base. The trial excluded patients who had a history of autoimmune disease or were on systemic immunosuppression. Peripheral blood for TCR sequencing was collected from all dose cohorts at baseline, on cycle 4 day 1, and on cycle 7 day 1. Samples were obtained from an open-label, multicenter, first-in-human phase I dose-escalation trial of ivuxolimab. Adults with locally advanced or metastatic melanoma, renal cell carcinoma, hepatocellular carcinoma or head and neck squamous cell carcinoma were enrolled in the trial. CD4+ and CD8+ T cells were sorted separately from peripheral blood before TCR sequencing.

Specimen: CD4+ or CD8+ T cells sorted from blood, collected in a trial of the OX40 agonist ivuxolimab. This clonotype was obtained from an adult with an advanced solid tumor such as melanoma, head and neck, liver or kidney cancer. Rearrangement joined TRBV2 to TRBJ2-5; 10 central bases correspond to TRBD2. With the DNA end fitting TRBJ2-7 better, the J assignment may be wrong. Here is the DNA: TGTGCCAGCAGTTTAGCGGGGGGCTCCTCCTACGAGCAGTACTTC. This codes for CASSLAGGSSYEQYF.